This T cell receptor (beta chain) emerged from a study of vaccination and CD4 T cells after COVID-19. This clonotype turned up a few times. Its antigen is currently unknown. Documented treatment: roughly ten-day PBMC culture with coronavirus spike peptide pools or control peptides (ViraFEST assay). Researchers collected the unexposed donor's CD4+ T cells before the COVID-19 pandemic (2011-2018). Once obtained from cultured CD4+ T cells, the DNA was sequenced using the Oncomine TCR Beta short-read assay. One entry per CDR3 protein results from TCRdb running MiXCR on the PCR reads. The sample includes about 7,700 distinct CDR3 sequences, roughly 41% of them seen just once. Sequencing was done on a sample of CD4+ T cells from blood, cultured in vitro. The receptor's source is a human donor in good health.

The CDR3 here is CASSIVPDTQYF. The CDR3, as DNA: TGTGCCAGTAGTATCGTCCCAGATACGCAGTATTTT. The chain carries TRBV19 and TRBJ2-3; no firm D call. The V end lost 3 bases, the J end lost 4 bases, and 5 bases lay between the germline ends. Germline-derived CDR1 and CDR2 are LNHDA and SQIVND (reference sequence). This CDR3 is 12 amino acids long.